These 25 T cell receptor beta chains share one sample of origin, sequenced in a study of OX40 agonist ivuxolimab in advanced cancers. Measured with immunoSEQ multiplex PCR; TCRdb has only the in-frame clones, and not every one. This table holds 30,000 to 40,000 clones, approximately 90% found once. The material was CD4+ or CD8+ T cells sorted from blood, obtained in a trial of the OX40 agonist ivuxolimab. All receptors come from an adult with an advanced solid tumor such as melanoma, head and neck, liver or kidney cancer.

The CDR3 DNA reads as TGTGCCAGCAGTTTTGTCCCAAACTCCTACAATGAGCAGTTCTTC. Amino acid sequence: CASSFVPNSYNEQFF. J is TRBJ2-1 and V is TRBV27; D gene unclear. The CDR3 totals 15 residues. V was clipped by 3 bases and J by 0 bases, with 9 bases between them. Germline V gives CDR1 MNHEY, CDR2 SMNVEV (reference sequence).

The chain employs TRBV5-6 and TRBJ1-4; D not resolved. V gave up 2 bases and J gave up 0 bases, with 8 bases separating them. The germline V gene encodes CDR1 SGHDT and CDR2 YYEEEE. The CDR3 contains 15 residues. The CDR3 nucleotides are TGTGCCAGCAGCTTTACACCTGCAACTAATGAAAAACTGTTTTTT. This translates into CASSFTPATNEKLFF.

The rearrangement links TRBV7-6 to TRBJ2-6, with D possibly being TRBD2 (5 bases). V gave up 3 bases and J gave up 0 bases, with 12 bases separating them. In germline, CDR1 is SGHVS, CDR2 FNYEAQ. The CDR3 has 17 residues. The CDR3 loop reads CASSLEAAHSGANVLTF. As DNA, the CDR3 is TGTGCCAGCAGCTTGGAGGCCGCGCACTCTGGGGCCAACGTCCTGACTTTC.

CDR3 coding DNA: TGTGCCAGCAGCCGGATGGGACAAGGCCGCGGGGAGCTGTTTTTT. As protein: CASSRMGQGRGELFF. This sequence joins TRBV7-8 and TRBJ2-2, with TRBD1 as a possible D gene (6 bases). The CDR3 consists of 15 residues. Deletions cut 5 bases from V and 7 bases from J, with 17 bases between. The germline gives CDR1 SGHVS, CDR2 FQNEAQ.

This chain uses TRBV30 with TRBJ2-7; unclear D gene. The CDR3 covers 12 residues. CDR1 and CDR2 (germline): GTSNPN, SVGIG (reference sequence). Trimming took 3 bases from V and 4 from J, leaving 10 bases between them. The CDR3 DNA sequence: TGTGCCTGGAGCCCCCAAAGGTACGAGCAGTACTTC. This gives the protein CAWSPQRYEQYF.

In its sample, this clone was seen once. The V call is TRBV6-1, the J call TRBJ2-2, with TRBD1 matching 9 bases. Germline V gene lookup returns CDR1 MNHNS and CDR2 SASEGT. V trimming: 0 bases; J trimming: 7 bases; junction bases outside the gene matches: 3. This CDR3 is built from 15 residues. This CDR3 is CASSEAGQGSGELFF. The DNA of the CDR3 is TGTGCCAGCAGTGAAGCCGGACAGGGGAGCGGGGAGCTGTTTTTT.

There are a few counts of this clone. The rearrangement links TRBV6-1 to TRBJ2-3; TRBD2 agrees at 7 bases. This CDR3 spans 15 amino acids. V lost 5 bases to trimming and J lost 4 bases; unmatched junction nucleotides: 9. Germline V gene data show CDR1 as MNHNS and CDR2 as SASEGT. The CDR3 spells CASSFSGLQADTQYF. CDR3 in DNA: TGTGCCAGCAGTTTTAGCGGGCTACAGGCAGATACGCAGTATTTT.

The rearrangement uses TRBV6-5 and TRBJ2-7; D is undetermined. Trimming cost V 0 bases and J 2 bases, with 8 bases left between them. Germline lookup yields CDR1 MNHEY and CDR2 SVGAGI. The CDR3 length is 14 residues. CDR3 region: CASSYSGRTYEQYF. CDR3 nucleotides: TGTGCCAGCAGTTACTCGGGCAGAACCTACGAGCAGTACTTC.

This chain joins TRBV5-1 and TRBJ2-3; the match to TRBD2 covers 9 bases. Germline assignment: CDR1 SGHRS and CDR2 YFSETQ. The CDR3 runs to 16 residues. V lost 4 bases and J lost 2; bases outside the gene matches: 8. The CDR3 DNA reads TGCGCCAGCAGCCCTTCACTAGCGGGTTCCACAGATACGCAGTATTTT. This gives the protein CASSPSLAGSTDTQYF. The whole variable domain, filled in from reference TRBV5-1 and TRBJ2-3, reads KAGVTQTPRYLIKTRGQQVTLSCSPISGHRSVSWYQQTPGQGLQFLFEYFSETQRNKGNFPGRFSGRQFSNSRSEMNVSTLELGDSALYLCASSPSLAGSTDTQYFGPGTRLTVL.

This chain uses TRBV25-1 with TRBJ2-7; possible D gene TRBD1, 5 bases. The CDR3 is 14 amino acids. V was clipped by 3 bases and J by 3 bases, with 12 bases between them. Germline lookup yields CDR1 MGHDK and CDR2 SYGVNS. CDR3 sequence: CASSEPGKGYEQYF. CDR3 DNA: TGTGCCAGCAGTGAGCCAGGGAAAGGCTACGAGCAGTACTTC.

This clone was detected only once. The chain links TRBV25-1 to TRBJ1-1; D is possibly TRBD1 (5 bases). V lost 1 base and J lost 7, with 16 bases in between. In germline, CDR1 is MGHDK, CDR2 SYGVNS. The CDR3 length is 15 residues. CDR3 region: CASSESGQGRIEAFF. In nucleotides, the CDR3 is TGTGCCAGCAGTGAATCGGGTCAGGGAAGGATTGAAGCTTTCTTT.

The chain recombines TRBV7-3 with TRBJ2-2; perhaps D is TRBD1 or TRBD2 (5 bases each). The V end lost 2 bases, the J end lost 5 bases, and 6 bases lay between the germline ends. Germline assignment: CDR1 SGHTA and CDR2 FQGTGA. The CDR3 runs 13 residues. The CDR3 region has the DNA TGTGCCAGCAGCTTAGGGGGAACCGGGGAGCTGTTTTTT. Translating gives CASSLGGTGELFF.

The chain combines TRBV7-2 with TRBJ2-3; D is perhaps TRBD2 (6 bases). Germline CDR1 is SGHTA and CDR2 is FQGNSA. The CDR3 runs to 16 residues. The V end was cut by 2 bases, the J end by 5 bases, with 17 bases between. The CDR3 region is CASSLPRQRRGDTQYF. Here the CDR3 DNA reads TGTGCCAGCAGCTTACCGCGACAGAGGCGGGGAGATACGCAGTATTTT. The variable domain in full, with the rest retrieved from reference TRBV7-2 and TRBJ2-3, is GAGVSQSPSNKVTEKGKDVELRCDPISGHTALYWYRQSLGQGLEFLIYFQGNSAPDKSGLPSDRFSAERTGGSVSTLTIQRTQQEDSAVYLCASSLPRQRRGDTQYFGPGTRLTVL.

The genes are TRBV18 and TRBJ2-1, with TRBD1 matching 8 bases. In germline, CDR1 is KGHSH, CDR2 LQKENI. V was pared by 4 bases and J by 3 bases, with 8 bases of the junction left unmatched. The CDR3 is 16 amino acids. In nucleotides, the CDR3 is TGTGCCAGCTCACTCAGGCGGGACAGGCACTACAATGAGCAGTTCTTC. As protein: CASSLRRDRHYNEQFF.

The J gene is TRBJ2-7, the V gene TRBV30; a weak D match, TRBD2 (5 bases). Germline V gives CDR1 GTSNPN, CDR2 SVGIG (reference sequence). This CDR3 has 15 amino acids. V gave up 0 bases and J gave up 4 bases, with 16 bases separating them. The CDR3 sequence: CAWSVPGVVPYEQYF. For the CDR3, the DNA is TGTGCCTGGAGTGTACCCGGGGTTGTACCGTACGAGCAGTACTTC.

The rearrangement uses TRBV19 and TRBJ1-2; 7 positions match TRBD1. Per germline, CDR1 LNHDA and CDR2 SQIVND (reference sequence). Germline trimming cut 3 bases from V and 3 bases from J; bases unmatched to any gene: 4. This CDR3 spans 14 amino acids. CDR3 nucleotide sequence: TGTGCCAGTAGTATTTGGGGGACAGACTATGGCTACACCTTC. It encodes CASSIWGTDYGYTF.

This clone came up a few times. CDR3 sequence reads: CSVGWGTEAFF. The CDR3 DNA reads TGCAGCGTAGGGTGGGGGACTGAAGCTTTCTTT. This rearrangement joins TRBV29-1 to TRBJ1-1, with a possible D match to TRBD1 (5 bases). Germline CDR1 reads SQVTM; CDR2 reads ANQGSEA. V was trimmed by 6 bases and J by 5 bases, leaving 10 bases between them. CDR3 length: 11 amino acids.

The J gene is TRBJ2-2, the V gene TRBV5-5; 14 positions agree with TRBD2. Germline assignment: CDR1 SGHKS and CDR2 YYEKEE (reference sequence). This CDR3 contains 17 residues. V dropped 3 bases and J dropped 5; count of bases not matched to a gene: 6. This CDR3 reads CASSYGLAGGVTGELFF. The CDR3 DNA is TGTGCCAGCAGCTACGGACTAGCGGGAGGAGTGACCGGGGAGCTGTTTTTT. Variable domain in full (rest from reference TRBV5-5 and TRBJ2-2): DAGVTQSPTHLIKTRGQQVTLRCSPISGHKSVSWYQQVLGQGPQFIFQYYEKEERGRGNFPDRFSARQFPNYSSELNVNALLLGDSALYLCASSYGLAGGVTGELFFGEGSRLTVL.

The rearrangement joins TRBV10-3 to TRBJ2-6; D gene uncertain. Between the trimmed V and J ends, which lost 2 bases and 0 bases, there was a span of 5 bases. Germline lookup yields CDR1 ENHRY and CDR2 SYGVKD. The CDR3 totals 15 residues. The CDR3 reads CAISEDHSGANVLTF. The CDR3 nucleotides are TGTGCCATCAGTGAGGATCACTCTGGGGCCAACGTCCTGACTTTC.

This clone was counted a single time. The CDR3 loop is CASHSGTSSYNEQFF. Written as DNA, the CDR3 is TGTGCCAGCCATTCCGGGACTAGCTCCTACAATGAGCAGTTCTTC. The gene calls are TRBV6-1 and TRBJ2-1; 8 nucleotides agree with TRBD2. The CDR3 is 15 amino acids. Germline CDR1 reads MNHNS; CDR2 reads SASEGT. Losses at the gene ends were 8 bases for V and 0 bases for J; bases not matched to a gene: 6.

A note on this clone: Germline and junction disagree at one end, which may indicate a read error. The V and J genes are TRBV18 and TRBJ2-7; 8 bases are shared with TRBD1. The CDR3 runs to 12 residues. CDR1 is KGHSH, CDR2 LQKENI, per germline. CDR3: CASSLRTGRLSF. The DNA for the CDR3 is TGTGCCAGCTCACTACGGACAGGGAGGCTTTCCTTC.

The rearrangement links TRBV6-5 to TRBJ2-7, with TRBD1 as a possible D gene (6 bases). The CDR3 is made up of 14 amino acids. The germline V and J ends were trimmed by 6 bases and 3 bases, with 15 bases remaining between them. The V gene's germline CDR1 is MNHEY and CDR2 SVGAGI. This CDR3 is CASSSTVQGYEQYF. CDR3 nucleotides: TGTGCCAGCAGCTCGACCGTACAGGGCTACGAGCAGTACTTC.

The chain links TRBV6-4 to TRBJ2-6; possibly TRBD1 or TRBD2 for D (6 bases each). Trimming cost V 6 bases and J 4 bases, with 10 bases left between them. This CDR3 is 14 amino acids long. Germline V gives CDR1 MRHNA, CDR2 SNTAGT. CDR3 bases: TGTGCCAGCAGCAGGGGAGGAGGGGCCAACGTCCTGACTTTC. Translating it yields CASSRGGGANVLTF.

The chain links TRBV11-2 to TRBJ2-2; D not certain. V was pared by 6 bases and J by 1 base, with 6 bases between. The CDR3 runs 13 residues. CDR1 is SGHAT and CDR2 is FQNNGV in the germline V gene. CDR3 amino acids: CASSWGNTGELFF. In DNA form, the CDR3 reads TGTGCCAGCAGTTGGGGGAACACCGGGGAGCTGTTTTTT.

The V gene is TRBV4-1, the J gene TRBJ2-1; the D call may be TRBD1 or TRBD2 (5 bases each). This CDR3 region has 15 residues. V was clipped by 4 bases and J by 1 base, with 11 bases between them. Germline V gene lookup returns CDR1 MGHRA and CDR2 YSYEKL. CDR3 sequence: CASSRAGASYNEQFF. The CDR3 coding sequence is TGCGCCAGCAGCCGGGCCGGGGCGTCCTACAATGAGCAGTTCTTC.